Shown below are 4 T cell receptor beta chains from a single sample sequenced in a study of control samples from healthy donors and cancer patients. Produced via immunoSEQ multiplex PCR; TCRdb's table is partial and in-frame only. The sample carries some 70,000 clones, 83% recorded once. Sequencing was carried out using blood. These receptors originate from a man aged 60 to 69 in good health.

CDR3 nucleotide sequence: TGTGCCAGCAGCAAAAAGACTCCACGCTACGAGCAGTACTTC. Translated, it gives CASSKKTPRYEQYF. J is TRBJ2-7 and V is TRBV21-1; TRBD2 is the table's D call, not checked against the DNA. TRBV21-1 is assigned pseudogene status. The CDR3 runs 14 residues.

V usage is TRBV21-1 and J usage is TRBJ1-1. TRBV21-1 is tagged as a pseudogene. The CDR3 has 20 amino acids. CDR3 protein: CASSKEGRSGEWEKNTEAFF. The CDR3, as DNA: TGTGCCAGCAGCAAAGAGGGAAGGTCGGGGGAATGGGAAAAGAACACTGAAGCTTTCTTT.

V usage is TRBV19 and J usage is TRBJ1-5; D gene ambiguous. This CDR3 contains 14 residues. From germline, CDR1 is LNHDA and CDR2 SQIVND (reference sequence). Trimming removed 3 bases at V and 1 base at J, with 7 bases between. CDR3 residues: CASSIDPSNQPQHF. CDR3 DNA: TGTGCCAGTAGTATTGACCCCAGCAATCAGCCCCAGCATTTT. Together with reference TRBV19 and TRBJ1-5, the CDR3 gives the full variable domain: DGGITQSPKYLFRKEGQNVTLSCEQNLNHDAMYWYRQDPGQGLRLIYYSQIVNDFQKGDIAEGYSVSREKKESFPLTVTSAQKNPTAFYLCASSIDPSNQPQHFGDGTRLSIL.

The J gene is TRBJ1-3, the V gene TRBV2, with D perhaps matching TRBD1 (5 bases). This CDR3 region has 14 residues. Germline CDR1 and CDR2: SNHLY and FYNNEI. Trimming took 3 bases from V and 2 from J, leaving 8 bases between them. DNA of the CDR3: TGTGCCAGCAGTGAGTGGGGGGCTGGAAACACCATATATTTT. Protein product: CASSEWGAGNTIYF.